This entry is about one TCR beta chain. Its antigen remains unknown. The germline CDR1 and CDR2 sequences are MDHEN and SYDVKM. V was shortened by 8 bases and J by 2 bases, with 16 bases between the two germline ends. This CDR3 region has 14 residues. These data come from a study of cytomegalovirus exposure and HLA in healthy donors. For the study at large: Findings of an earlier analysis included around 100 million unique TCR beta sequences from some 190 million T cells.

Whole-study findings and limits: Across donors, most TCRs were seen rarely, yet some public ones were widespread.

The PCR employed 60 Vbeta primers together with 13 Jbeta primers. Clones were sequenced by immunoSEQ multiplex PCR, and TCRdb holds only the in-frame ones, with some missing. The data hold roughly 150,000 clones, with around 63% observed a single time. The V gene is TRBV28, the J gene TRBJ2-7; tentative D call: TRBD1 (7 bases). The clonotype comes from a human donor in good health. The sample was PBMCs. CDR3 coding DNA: TGTGCCAGCTCGTCAGGGGGAGGCCCCTACGAGCAGTACTTC. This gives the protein CASSSGGGPYEQYF.